A selection of T cell receptor beta chains follows, all from one sample in a study of tumor and adjacent non-tumor tissue in lung cancer. TCRdb analysed the multiplex PCR reads with MiXCR anew, one entry per CDR3 protein. This sample has fewer than 120,000 distinct CDR3 sequences, with 84% found just once. Sequenced input: lung tumor tissue. Receptors were obtained from a man in his 70s with non-small cell lung cancer. Both conserved end residues are part of each CDR3. The order of the fields is D gene, V gene, J gene, clone size, CDR3 DNA, CDR3 protein. The D gene is left open where the match is weak. Size is stated for part of the rows, as once, few or many counts, or as a class when the clone is expanded.

-	TRBV11-1	TRBJ1-1	many	TGTGCCAGCAGCCAGGGGACAAGGAGCACTGAAGCTTTCTTT	CASSQGTRSTEAFF
TRBD2	TRBV28	TRBJ2-2	-	TGTGCCAGCAGTTTCCTTAGCGGGAGGGGCCTAGGTTCCGGGGAGCTGTTTTTT	CASSFLSGRGLGSGELFF
-	TRBV11-2	TRBJ2-1	-	TGTGCCAACAGATTACATGTGTGGGACTGGGCCCCCTACAATGAGCAGTTCTTC	CANRLHVWDWAPYNEQFF
-	TRBV29-1	TRBJ2-5	-	TGCAACGCCAAGCCCTACCTCCAGACAAGTCAAGAGACTAAGTACTTC	CNAKPYLQTSQETKYF
TRBD2	TRBV29-1	TRBJ2-3	-	TGCAGCGCCGTAGGGACTAGCGACACAGATACGCAGTATTTT	CSAVGTSDTDTQYF
-	TRBV5-4	TRBJ2-3	-	TGTGCCAGGAGCAGAATAGGTGATACGCAGTATTTT	CARSRIGDTQYF
-	TRBV5-1	TRBJ1-1	-	TGCGCCAGCAGCTTGGGACCACGGGAAATAAACACTGAAGCTTTCTTT	CASSLGPREINTEAFF
TRBD2	TRBV14	TRBJ2-5	-	TGTGTCATCAGCCAAGCGGGGACCCGGTACTTC	CVISQAGTRYF
TRBD2	TRBV20-1	TRBJ2-1	many	TGCAGTGCTAGAGTCCCCTTCGGGAGGGCCGGCAATGAGCAGTTCTTC	CSARVPFGRAGNEQFF
-	TRBV12-3/TRBV12-4	TRBJ1-1	many	TGTGCCAGCAGTCCTCAAACTGCCATGAACACTGAAGCTTTCTTT	CASSPQTAMNTEAFF
-	TRBV11-3	TRBJ2-1	-	TGTGCCAGCAGCTTAGATTCCACGGGGGGCACGGGTGAGCAATTCTTC	CASSLDSTGGTGEQFF
-	TRBV28	TRBJ1-2	once	TGTGCCAGCACCTCCACAGGGATTCTTAGCAGTGGCTACACCTTC	CASTSTGILSSGYTF
-	TRBV29-1	TRBJ2-5	-	TGCAGTGTTGATCTAGCTATGGAGACCCAGTACTTC	CSVDLAMETQYF
-	TRBV11-3	TRBJ1-4	-	TGTGCCAGCAGTAGGGCAGTCTCTGGTGAAAAAATGGTTTTT	CASSRAVSGEKMVF
-	TRBV20-1	TRBJ1-6	-	TGCAGTGCTAGAGATCCGGGACCGACCGATTCACCCTTCCACTTT	CSARDPGPTDSPFHF
-	TRBV11-3	TRBJ2-3	-	TGTGCCAACACCTGTCGGGAAGTAAGCAGAGATACGCAGTATTTT	CANTCREVSRDTQYF
TRBD2	TRBV6-5	TRBJ2-3	-	TGTGTCAGCAGTGACCAGGGACTAGCGGGACGAGATACGCAGTATTTT	CVSSDQGLAGRDTQYF